This T cell receptor (beta chain) was observed in a study of cytomegalovirus exposure and HLA in healthy donors. Study findings and constraints: According to a subsequent analysis, TCR clusters identified in the first cohort showed a tendency to co-occur across the 110 or so validation repertoires. The study recorded more than 150 TCR beta chains that were cytomegalovirus-associated.

This CDR3 is built from 12 residues. Germline V CDR1 and CDR2: PRHDT, FYEKMQ (reference sequence). From the roughly 120-subject validation cohort, which was separate from the roughly 710-subject first cohort, the donors were drawn. Assay: immunoSEQ multiplex PCR; the TCRdb copy retains only in-frame clones and omits some. This table has under 200,000 clones, more than 75% appearing once. A note on this clone: What it binds is unknown. Germline and junction disagree at one end, which may indicate a read error.

This clonotype was sampled from a young man in good health and CMV-seropositive. Sequenced sample: PBMCs. The chain combines TRBV13 with TRBJ2-7; D ambiguous. The CDR3 DNA is TGTGCCAGCAGCTTACTATCCTCCGAGCAGTACTTC. The encoded protein is CASSLLSSEQYF.